These 5 T cell receptor beta chains were all obtained from the same sample, sequenced in a study of early T cells in non-severe SARS-CoV-2 infection. TCRdb processed the 5' RACE reads anew with MiXCR; each CDR3 protein has one entry. The sample carries approximately 75,000 distinct CDR3 sequences, 4.6% recorded once. Sequenced material: whole blood, taken at baseline. The source is an adult who was a healthcare worker with PCR-confirmed SARS-CoV-2 infection or an uninfected control (not recorded which). The donor label of this sample is uncertain.

This clonotype has at least ten counts. The chain has TRBV7-8 and TRBJ1-1; TRBD1 might be the D (5 bases). The CDR3 covers 12 residues. CDR1 and CDR2 (germline): SGHVS, FQNEAQ. The ends were cut back, 5 bases at V and 8 bases at J, with 12 bases in the middle. CDR3 nucleotide sequence: TGTGCCAGCAGCGAAGCCCAGGGAGAAGCTTTCTTT. Translation gives CASSEAQGEAFF.

This clonotype was found many times. J is TRBJ2-7 and V is TRBV29-1; perhaps TRBD1 as D (6 bases). Trimming cost V 6 bases and J 3 bases, with 21 bases left between them. The CDR3 runs 15 residues. From germline, CDR1 is SQVTM and CDR2 ANQGSEA. The CDR3 region is CSVVFSETGDYEQYF. In DNA form, the CDR3 reads TGCAGCGTGGTATTTAGTGAGACAGGTGACTACGAGCAGTACTTC.

This clonotype has a handful of counts. This chain links TRBV5-5 with TRBJ2-3; D unclear. V lost 2 bases, J lost 6 bases, and 7 bases lay in between. The V gene's germline CDR1 is SGHKS and CDR2 YYEKEE (reference sequence). The CDR3 length is 12 residues. As DNA, the CDR3 is TGTGCCAGCAGCTTTCAGAGCGATACGCAGTATTTT. Translated, it gives CASSFQSDTQYF.

This clonotype was found many times. The chain couples TRBV7-9 to TRBJ2-3; TRBD1 matches at 9 bases. The junction had 3 bases not matched to a gene; V was cut back by 4 bases and J by 1 base. The CDR3 loop spans 15 amino acids. Germline V gene data show CDR1 as SEHNR and CDR2 as FQNEAQ (reference sequence). CDR3 coding DNA: TGTGCCAGCAGCTCCCGGGACAGGGGCACAGATACGCAGTATTTT. Translated, it gives CASSSRDRGTDTQYF.

This clonotype came up a few times. The J gene is TRBJ2-4, the V gene TRBV10-3, with 8 bases aligning to TRBD1. The germline gives CDR1 ENHRY, CDR2 SYGVKD. J gave up 1 base and V 4 bases, and 0 bases lay outside the gene matches. The CDR3 has 14 amino acids. The CDR3 here is CAISGDRAKNIQYF. CDR3 in DNA: TGTGCCATCAGTGGGGACAGGGCCAAAAACATTCAGTACTTC.